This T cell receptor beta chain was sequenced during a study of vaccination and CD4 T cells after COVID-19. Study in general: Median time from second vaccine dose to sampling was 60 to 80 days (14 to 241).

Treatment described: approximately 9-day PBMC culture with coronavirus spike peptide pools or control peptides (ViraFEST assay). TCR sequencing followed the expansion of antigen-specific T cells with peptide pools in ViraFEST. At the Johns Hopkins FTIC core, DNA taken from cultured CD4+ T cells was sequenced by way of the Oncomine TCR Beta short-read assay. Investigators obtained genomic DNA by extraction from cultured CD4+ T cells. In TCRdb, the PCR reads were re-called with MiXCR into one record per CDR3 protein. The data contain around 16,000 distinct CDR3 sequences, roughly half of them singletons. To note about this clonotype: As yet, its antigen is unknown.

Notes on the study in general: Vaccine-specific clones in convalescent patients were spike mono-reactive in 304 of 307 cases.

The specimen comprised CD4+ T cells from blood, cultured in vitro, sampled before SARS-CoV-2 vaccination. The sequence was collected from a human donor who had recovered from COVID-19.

CDR3: CASRGRSAPSYEQYF. In DNA form, the CDR3 reads TGTGCCAGCCGGGGGCGGTCGGCTCCATCCTACGAGCAGTACTTC. V usage is TRBV18 and J usage is TRBJ2-7, with D perhaps TRBD1 or TRBD2 (6 bases each). Trimming shortened V by 8 bases and J by 1 base, and 18 bases separated the two germline ends. The CDR3 consists of 15 residues. The germline V gene encodes CDR1 KGHSH and CDR2 LQKENI. The whole variable domain, remainder taken from reference TRBV18 and TRBJ2-7, is NAGVMQNPRHLVRRRGQEARLRCSPMKGHSHVYWYRQLPEEGLKFMVYLQKENIIDESGMPKERFSAEFPKEGPSILRIQQVVRGDSAAYFCASRGRSAPSYEQYFGPGTRLTVT.